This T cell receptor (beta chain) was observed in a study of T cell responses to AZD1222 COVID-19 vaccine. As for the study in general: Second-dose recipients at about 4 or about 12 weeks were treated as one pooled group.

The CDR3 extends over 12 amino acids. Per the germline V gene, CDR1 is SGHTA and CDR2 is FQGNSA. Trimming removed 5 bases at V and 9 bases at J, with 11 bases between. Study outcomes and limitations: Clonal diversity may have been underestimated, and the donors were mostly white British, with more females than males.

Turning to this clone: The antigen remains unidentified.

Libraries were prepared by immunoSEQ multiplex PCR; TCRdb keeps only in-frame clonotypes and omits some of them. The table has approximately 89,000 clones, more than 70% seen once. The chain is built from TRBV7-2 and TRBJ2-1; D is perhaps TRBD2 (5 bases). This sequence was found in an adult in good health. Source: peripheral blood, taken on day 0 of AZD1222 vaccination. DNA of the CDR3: TGTGCCAGCAGCCCGGGAAGGAGTGAGCAGTTCTTC. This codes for CASSPGRSEQFF.